This TCR beta chain is drawn from a study of CD8+CD57+ T cells in acquired aplastic anemia. Across the whole study: Sorted CD4+ and CD8+ cells yielded DNA averaging around 3 ug.

The use of genomic DNA as template underpinned the TCR beta VDJ and CDR3 profiling. One entry per CDR3 protein results from TCRdb running MiXCR on the reads. The data hold about 130,000 distinct CDR3 sequences, with 48% observed a single time. General observations from the study: Patients and controls had CD8+ Simpson's diversity values that were not significantly distinct. Patients and controls had in common 25 to 30 CD8+ CDR3 sequences.

With respect to this clonotype: Its antigen remains unidentified.

CDR3 length equals 14 residues. The germline V gene has CDR1 SGHAT and CDR2 FQNNGV. V shed 4 bases and J shed 4 bases, with 13 bases lying between them. The material sequenced was sorted CD4+, CD8+, or CD8+CD57+ T cells (not recorded which) from PBMCs. This chain uses TRBV11-2 with TRBJ1-2; maybe TRBD1 (5 bases). This receptor was identified in a human donor in good health, serving as a control. The CDR3 region has the DNA TGTGCCAGCAGCTCCCTGGGGGACCCCTATGGCTACACCTTC. This translates into CASSSLGDPYGYTF.